This record concerns one T cell receptor beta chain sequence. The antigen is undetermined. Assay used: immunoSEQ multiplex PCR; TCRdb lists only in-frame clones, some missing. Of some 34,000 clones listed, around 89% are singletons. The sample belongs to a study of OX40 agonist ivuxolimab in advanced cancers. Whole-study context: Patients with prior anti-PD-1, anti-PD-L1 or anti-CTLA-4 therapy were eligible; 40% had some.

CDR1 SGHAT and CDR2 FQNNGV come from the germline V gene. The V gene end was trimmed by 0 bases and the J gene end by 0 bases; junction bases not matched to a gene: 2. The CDR3 contains 16 residues. Study-level results: Expansion of clones was among the lowest in partial responders at 0.1-3.0 mg/kg. Relative to CD4+ cells, CD8+ T cells on average had more expanded clones.

This sample comprised CD4+ or CD8+ T cells sorted from blood, obtained in a trial of the OX40 agonist ivuxolimab. The chain has TRBV11-2 and TRBJ2-1; 7 nucleotides agree with TRBD2. The source of this sequence is an adult with an advanced solid tumor such as melanoma, head and neck, liver or kidney cancer. In DNA form, the CDR3 reads TGTGCCAGCAGCTTAGAGGGCGGGAGCTCCTACAATGAGCAGTTCTTC. This sequence encodes CASSLEGGSSYNEQFF.